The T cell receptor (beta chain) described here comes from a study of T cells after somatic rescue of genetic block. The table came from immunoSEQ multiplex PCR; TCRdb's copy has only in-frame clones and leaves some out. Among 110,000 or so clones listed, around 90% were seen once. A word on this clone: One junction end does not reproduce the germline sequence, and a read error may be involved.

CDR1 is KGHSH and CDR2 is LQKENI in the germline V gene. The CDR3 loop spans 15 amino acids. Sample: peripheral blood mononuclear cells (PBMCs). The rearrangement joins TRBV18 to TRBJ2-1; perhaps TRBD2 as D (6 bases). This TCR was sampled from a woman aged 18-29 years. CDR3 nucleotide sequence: TGTGCCAGCTCAGCACCTATCACTAGCTTCAATGAGCAGTTCTTC. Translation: CASSAPITSFNEQFF.